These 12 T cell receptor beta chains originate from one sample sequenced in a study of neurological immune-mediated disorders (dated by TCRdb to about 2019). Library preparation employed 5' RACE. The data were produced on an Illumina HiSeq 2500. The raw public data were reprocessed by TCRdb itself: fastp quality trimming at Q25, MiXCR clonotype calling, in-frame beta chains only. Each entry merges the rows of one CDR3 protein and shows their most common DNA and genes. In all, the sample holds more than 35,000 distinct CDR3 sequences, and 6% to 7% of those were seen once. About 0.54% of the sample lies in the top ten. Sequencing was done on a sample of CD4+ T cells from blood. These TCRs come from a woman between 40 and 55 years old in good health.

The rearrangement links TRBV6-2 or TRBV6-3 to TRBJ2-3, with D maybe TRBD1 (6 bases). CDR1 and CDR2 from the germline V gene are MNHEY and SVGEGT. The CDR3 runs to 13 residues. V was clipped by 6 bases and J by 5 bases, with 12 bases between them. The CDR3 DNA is TGTGCCAGCAGCATAAACAGGGAAGATACGCAGTATTTT. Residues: CASSINREDTQYF.

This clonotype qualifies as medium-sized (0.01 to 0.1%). The CDR3 sequence is CASSTRTSGRSYNEQFF. CDR3 nucleotide sequence: TGCGCCAGCAGCACCCGGACTAGCGGGAGGTCCTACAATGAGCAGTTCTTC. The V and J genes are TRBV5-1 and TRBJ2-1; 14 nucleotides align to TRBD2. Germline assignment: CDR1 SGHRS and CDR2 YFSETQ. The CDR3 runs to 17 residues. V trimming: 4 bases; J trimming: 1 base; junction bases outside the gene matches: 4.

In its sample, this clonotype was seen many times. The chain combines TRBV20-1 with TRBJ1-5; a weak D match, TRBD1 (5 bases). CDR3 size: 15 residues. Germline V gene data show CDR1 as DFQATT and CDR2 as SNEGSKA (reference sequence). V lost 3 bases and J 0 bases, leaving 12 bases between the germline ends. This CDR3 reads CSARSGQGSNQPQHF. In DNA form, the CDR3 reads TGCAGTGCTAGGTCCGGCCAGGGTAGCAATCAGCCCCAGCATTTT.

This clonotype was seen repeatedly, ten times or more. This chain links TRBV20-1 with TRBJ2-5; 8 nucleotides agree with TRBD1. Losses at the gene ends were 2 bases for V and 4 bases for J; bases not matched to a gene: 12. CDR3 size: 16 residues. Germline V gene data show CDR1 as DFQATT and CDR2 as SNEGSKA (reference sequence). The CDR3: CSARPGAGGIRETQYF. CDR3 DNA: TGCAGTGCTAGACCGGGAGCAGGGGGCATCAGAGAGACCCAGTACTTC.

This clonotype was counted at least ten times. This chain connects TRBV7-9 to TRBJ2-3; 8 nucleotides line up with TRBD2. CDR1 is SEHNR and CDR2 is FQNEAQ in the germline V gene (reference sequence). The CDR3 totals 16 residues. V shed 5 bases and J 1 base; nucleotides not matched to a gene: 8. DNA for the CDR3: TGTGCCAGCAGCGCCTCACTAGCGGCACGCACAGATACGCAGTATTTT. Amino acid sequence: CASSASLAARTDTQYF.

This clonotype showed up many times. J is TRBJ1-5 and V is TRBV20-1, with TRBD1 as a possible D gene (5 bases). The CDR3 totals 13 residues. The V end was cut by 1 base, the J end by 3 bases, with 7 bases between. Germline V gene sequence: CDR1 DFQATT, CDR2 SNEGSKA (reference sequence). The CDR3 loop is CSARADTNQPQHF. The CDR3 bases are TGCAGTGCTAGAGCGGACACCAATCAGCCCCAGCATTTT.

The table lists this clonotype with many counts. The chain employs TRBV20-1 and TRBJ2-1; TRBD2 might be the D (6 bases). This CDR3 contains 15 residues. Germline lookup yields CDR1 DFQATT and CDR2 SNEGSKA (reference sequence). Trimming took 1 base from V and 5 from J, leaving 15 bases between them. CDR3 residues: CSARALSGLDNEQFF. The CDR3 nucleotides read TGCAGTGCTAGAGCTTTGAGCGGGCTAGACAATGAGCAGTTCTTC.

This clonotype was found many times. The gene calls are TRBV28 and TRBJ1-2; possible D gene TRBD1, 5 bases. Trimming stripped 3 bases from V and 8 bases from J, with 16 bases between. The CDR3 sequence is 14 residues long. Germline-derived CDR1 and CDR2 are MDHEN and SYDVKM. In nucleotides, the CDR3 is TGTGCCAGCAGTTTCGGCACAGGCGGCTTGGGCTACACCTTC. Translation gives CASSFGTGGLGYTF.

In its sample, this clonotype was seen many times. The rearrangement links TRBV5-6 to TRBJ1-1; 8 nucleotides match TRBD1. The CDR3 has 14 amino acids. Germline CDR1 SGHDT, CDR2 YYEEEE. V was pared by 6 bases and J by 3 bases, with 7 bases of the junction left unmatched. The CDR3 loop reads CASTGGVGDTEAFF. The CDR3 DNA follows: TGTGCCAGCACAGGGGGCGTGGGCGACACTGAAGCTTTCTTT. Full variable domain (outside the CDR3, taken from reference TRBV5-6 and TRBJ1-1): DAGVTQSPTHLIKTRGQQVTLRCSPKSGHDTVSWYQQALGQGPQFIFQYYEEEERQRGNFPDRFSGHQFPNYSSELNVNALLLGDSALYLCASTGGVGDTEAFFGQGTRLTVV.

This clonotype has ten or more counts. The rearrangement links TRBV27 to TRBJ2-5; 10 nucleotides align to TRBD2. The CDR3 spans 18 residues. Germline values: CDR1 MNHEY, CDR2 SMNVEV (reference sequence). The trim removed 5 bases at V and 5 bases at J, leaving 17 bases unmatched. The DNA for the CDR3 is TGTGCCAGCAGTCCTCGCGGTAGCGGGAGGTCGCGGGTGGAGACCCAGTACTTC. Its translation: CASSPRGSGRSRVETQYF.

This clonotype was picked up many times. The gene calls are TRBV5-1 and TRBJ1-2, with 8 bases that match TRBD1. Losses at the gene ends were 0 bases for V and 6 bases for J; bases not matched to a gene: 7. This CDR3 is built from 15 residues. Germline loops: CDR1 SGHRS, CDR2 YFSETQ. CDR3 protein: CASSLEGTGQDGYTF. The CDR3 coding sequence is TGCGCCAGCAGCTTGGAAGGGACAGGCCAGGATGGCTACACCTTC.

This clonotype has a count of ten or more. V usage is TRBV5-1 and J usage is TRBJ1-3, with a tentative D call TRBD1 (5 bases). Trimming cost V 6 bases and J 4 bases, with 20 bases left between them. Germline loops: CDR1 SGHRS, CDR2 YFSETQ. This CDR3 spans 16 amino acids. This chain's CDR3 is CASTIGRLGLGNTIYF. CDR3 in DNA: TGCGCCAGCACCATTGGTAGGCTGGGACTCGGAAACACCATATATTTT. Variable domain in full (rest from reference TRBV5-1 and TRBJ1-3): KAGVTQTPRYLIKTRGQQVTLSCSPISGHRSVSWYQQTPGQGLQFLFEYFSETQRNKGNFPGRFSGRQFSNSRSEMNVSTLELGDSALYLCASTIGRLGLGNTIYFGEGSWLTVV.